The TCR beta chain described here comes from a study of T cells in localized non-small cell lung cancer. Study-wide results and limits: Density of T cells in blood, when higher, went with longer overall survival.

This clone came up once. The antigen is undetermined. Germline CDR1 reads MNHNY; CDR2 reads SVGAGI (reference sequence). The CDR3 is 15 residues long. Trimming took 2 bases from V and 3 from J; bases not matched to a gene: 4. TCRdb's copy holds only in-frame clones and misses some; the assay was immunoSEQ multiplex PCR. The table records about 59,000 clones, approximately 93% of them present only once. This material consisted of peripheral blood, taken before any cancer treatment. The V call is TRBV6-6, the J call TRBJ2-7; 10 bases line up with TRBD2. The receptor was isolated from a man aged 40 to 75 with stage I lung adenocarcinoma. The CDR3 coding sequence is TGTGCCAGCAGTTACACGACTAGCGGGCTCTACGAGCAGTACTTC. This encodes CASSYTTSGLYEQYF.